The next 24 T cell receptor beta chains were all read from a single sample in a study of control samples from healthy donors and cancer patients. Clones were read by immunoSEQ multiplex PCR, and TCRdb kept only the in-frame ones, dropping some. The table includes approximately 190,000 clones, roughly nine tenths detected once. Material for sequencing was blood. These receptors came from a young man in good health.

This chain links TRBV28 with TRBJ1-2, with 7 positions matching TRBD1. V lost 3 bases and J lost 7; bases outside the gene matches: 8. The length of the CDR3 is 14 residues. The V gene's germline CDR1 is MDHEN and CDR2 SYDVKM. The CDR3 region is CASSFSGNRGGYTF. The CDR3 bases are TGTGCCAGCAGTTTTTCGGGAAACAGGGGTGGCTACACCTTC.

The chain has TRBV6-5 and TRBJ1-2, with 9 bases aligning to TRBD1. The CDR3 is made up of 13 amino acids. V dropped 2 bases and J dropped 8; count of bases not matched to a gene: 3. The V gene's germline CDR1 is MNHEY and CDR2 SVGAGI. DNA for the CDR3: TGTGCCAGCAGTTACGGGACAGGGTGGGGCTACACCTTC. This codes for CASSYGTGWGYTF.

There are a few counts of this clone. The chain has TRBV5-3 and TRBJ1-5; D is unclear. TRBV5-3 has ORF status, its function being uncertain. This CDR3 has 17 residues. Trimming removed 0 bases from V and 4 bases from J, with 17 bases in between. The CDR3 bases are TGTGCCAGAAGCTTGGGTTCTGGGCCGGGAAGGAATCAGCCCCAGCATTTT. Protein product: CARSLGSGPGRNQPQHF.

Written as DNA, the CDR3 is TGTGCCAGCAGCTTAAAGTCCGACTACAATGAGCAGTTCTTC. Its translation: CASSLKSDYNEQFF. The genes are TRBV7-3 and TRBJ2-1; D gene ambiguous. CDR3 length: 14 residues. V was cut by 1 base and J by 3 bases, with 7 bases left in between. Germline V lookup: CDR1 SGHTA, CDR2 FQGTGA.

The J gene is TRBJ2-3, the V gene TRBV30, with D possibly matching TRBD2 (5 bases). This CDR3 is 13 amino acids long. Deletions cut 4 bases from V and 2 bases from J, with 10 bases between. Germline-derived CDR1 and CDR2 are GTSNPN and SVGIG (reference sequence). Here the CDR3 reads CAWNGKVTDTQYF. CDR3 nucleotides: TGTGCCTGGAACGGGAAAGTCACAGATACGCAGTATTTT. Full variable domain (missing parts from reference TRBV30 and TRBJ2-3): SQTIHQWPATLVQPVGSPLSLECTVEGTSNPNLYWYRQAAGRGLQLLFYSVGIGQISSEVPQNLSASRPQDRQFILSSKKLLLSDSGFYLCAWNGKVTDTQYFGPGTRLTVL.

V is TRBV24-1 and J is TRBJ2-3; the D gene is possibly TRBD1 (5 bases). Germline CDR1 and CDR2: KGHDR and SFDVKD. The length of the CDR3 is 13 residues. The V end lost 0 bases, the J end lost 8 bases, and 8 bases lay between the germline ends. The CDR3 here is CATSDLQGPTQYF. Written as DNA, the CDR3 is TGTGCCACCAGTGATTTGCAGGGTCCTACGCAGTATTTT.

This chain connects TRBV3-1 (or the pseudogene TRBV3-2) to TRBJ2-6; 7 bases map to TRBD1. Germline V lookup: CDR1 LGHDT, CDR2 YNNKEL (reference sequence). V shed 4 bases, J shed 2 bases, and the junction held 5 bases outside the gene matches. This CDR3 contains 16 residues. This CDR3 is CASSLDRATGANVLTF. In DNA, the CDR3 is TGTGCCAGCAGCCTCGACAGGGCCACTGGGGCCAACGTCCTGACTTTC.

This chain joins TRBV5-1 and TRBJ2-1; TRBD2 matches 9 bases. Germline V gene sequence: CDR1 SGHRS, CDR2 YFSETQ. The CDR3 runs 16 residues. V was clipped by 7 bases and J by 6 bases; unmatched bases: 14. CDR3: CASHLGASGALNEQFF. CDR3 in DNA: TGCGCCAGCCATCTCGGGGCTAGCGGGGCGCTCAATGAGCAGTTCTTC.

This rearrangement joins TRBV18 to TRBJ2-7; TRBD2 matches 9 bases. V shed 3 bases, J shed 0 bases, and the junction held 0 bases outside the gene matches. Germline lookup yields CDR1 KGHSH and CDR2 LQKENI. The CDR3 contains 14 residues. The DNA of the CDR3 is TGTGCCAGCTCACCTAGCGGGAGCTCCTACGAGCAGTACTTC. This sequence encodes CASSPSGSSYEQYF.

This rearrangement joins TRBV7-9 to TRBJ1-2; D remains unclear. Germline V CDR1 and CDR2: SEHNR, FQNEAQ (reference sequence). V gave up 2 bases and J gave up 8 bases, with 3 bases separating them. This CDR3 contains 10 residues. CDR3 loop: CASSLTGYTF. CDR3 sequence (DNA): TGTGCCAGCAGCTTAACCGGCTACACCTTC.

J is TRBJ1-6 and V is TRBV7-6; D is unresolved. Germline assignment: CDR1 SGHVS and CDR2 FNYEAQ. Trimming shortened V by 5 bases and J by 5 bases, and 10 bases separated the two germline ends. The CDR3 length is 14 residues. The CDR3 DNA reads as TGTGCCAGCAGCCAAGGGAATAATAATTCACCCCTCCACTTT. Protein: CASSQGNNNSPLHF.

The chain links TRBV2 to TRBJ1-2, with D perhaps matching TRBD1 (6 bases). V gave up 5 bases and J gave up 8 bases, with 12 bases separating them. Germline CDR1 SNHLY, CDR2 FYNNEI. This CDR3 contains 12 residues. CDR3 residues: CASSNREAGYTF. In DNA form, the CDR3 reads TGTGCCAGCAGTAACAGGGAAGCGGGCTACACCTTC.

This clone occurred a few times. The chain couples TRBV19 to TRBJ1-5; no clear D gene. Germline lookup yields CDR1 LNHDA and CDR2 SQIVND (reference sequence). The CDR3 contains 16 residues. V was cut by 3 bases and J by 0 bases, with 12 bases left in between. CDR3 amino acids: CASSMERDHSNQPQHF. CDR3 sequence (DNA): TGTGCCAGTAGTATGGAAAGGGATCATAGCAATCAGCCCCAGCATTTT.

The genes are TRBV19 and TRBJ1-4; TRBD1 might be the D (6 bases). Germline V gene data show CDR1 as LNHDA and CDR2 as SQIVND (reference sequence). The CDR3 consists of 15 residues. V was clipped by 4 bases and J by 8 bases, with 17 bases between them. CDR3 in DNA: TGTGCCAGTAGTAAAAGCAGGGGAAGTGGAGAAAAACTGTTTTTT. It translates to CASSKSRGSGEKLFF.

V usage is TRBV12-3 or TRBV12-4 and J usage is TRBJ2-3; D unclear. The length of the CDR3 is 13 residues. V was pared by 5 bases and J by 0 bases, with 6 bases between. DNA for the CDR3: TGTGCCAGCAGTCAGGACAGCACAGATACGCAGTATTTT. Its translation: CASSQDSTDTQYF.

CDR3 in amino acids: CASSQGTSGGATYNEQFF. The DNA of the CDR3 is TGTGCCAGCAGCCAAGGGACTAGCGGGGGGGCTACCTACAATGAGCAGTTCTTC. The rearrangement joins TRBV3-1 (or the pseudogene TRBV3-2) to TRBJ2-1, with 15 bases lining up with TRBD2. Germline assignment: CDR1 LGHDT and CDR2 YNNKEL (reference sequence). The V gene end was trimmed by 1 base and the J gene end by 2 bases; junction bases not matched to a gene: 3. This CDR3 spans 18 amino acids.

The CDR3 DNA sequence: TGTGCCAGCAACTCGGTGGACAGCTACGAGCAGTACTTC. This sequence encodes CASNSVDSYEQYF. The chain carries TRBV5-5 and TRBJ2-7, with D possibly TRBD1 on 6 matching bases. This CDR3 has 13 residues. The germline V and J ends were trimmed by 6 bases and 3 bases, with 13 bases remaining between them. Germline loops: CDR1 SGHKS, CDR2 YYEKEE (reference sequence).

The chain carries TRBV4-2 and TRBJ2-2; 9 bases fit TRBD2. V was pared by 7 bases and J by 4 bases, with 16 bases of the junction left unmatched. Germline values: CDR1 LGHNA, CDR2 YNFKEQ. The CDR3 runs 18 residues. The CDR3 spells CASTPSASGGSGTGELFF. In DNA form, the CDR3 reads TGTGCCAGCACTCCAAGTGCGAGCGGGGGGTCGGGCACCGGGGAGCTGTTTTTT.

The chain has TRBV11-1 and TRBJ2-3; the match to TRBD1 covers 7 bases. CDR1 is SGHAT and CDR2 is FQDESV in the germline V gene (reference sequence). The CDR3 is 15 amino acids. V was pared by 4 bases and J by 4 bases, with 8 bases of the junction left unmatched. The CDR3 reads CASSSTGLSADTQYF. CDR3 sequence (DNA): TGTGCCAGCAGCTCGACAGGGTTAAGCGCAGATACGCAGTATTTT.

The genes are TRBV9 and TRBJ2-7, with a tentative D call TRBD2 (5 bases). V lost 3 bases to trimming and J lost 0 bases, with 10 bases between them. This CDR3 is built from 14 residues. The V gene's germline CDR1 is SGDLS and CDR2 YYNGEE. CDR3 nucleotide sequence: TGTGCCAGCAGCGGATTAGGGAGCTCCTACGAGCAGTACTTC. Its protein product is CASSGLGSSYEQYF.

V usage is TRBV2 and J usage is TRBJ2-1; D unresolved. Trimming stripped 8 bases from V and 4 bases from J, with 6 bases between. CDR1 and CDR2 (germline): SNHLY, FYNNEI. The CDR3 sequence is 11 residues long. The CDR3 loop is CASQSYNEQFF. DNA for the CDR3: TGTGCCAGCCAATCGTACAATGAGCAGTTCTTC. Drawing the rest from reference TRBV2 and TRBJ2-1, the complete variable domain is EPEVTQTPSHQVTQMGQEVILRCVPISNHLYFYWYRQILGQKVEFLVSFYNNEISEKSEIFDDQFSVERPDGSNFTLKIRSTKLEDSAMYFCASQSYNEQFFGPGTRLTVL.

This chain connects TRBV5-6 to TRBJ2-1; a weak D match, TRBD1 (6 bases). The CDR3 has 14 amino acids. V was trimmed by 4 bases and J by 4 bases, leaving 12 bases between them. Looked up from germline, CDR1 is SGHDT and CDR2 is YYEEEE. CDR3 residues: CASSVPTGYNEQFF. The CDR3 nucleotides read TGTGCCAGCAGCGTACCGACAGGTTACAATGAGCAGTTCTTC.

The chain joins TRBV6-5 to TRBJ1-1; 8 positions agree with TRBD1. The CDR3 is made up of 13 amino acids. Unmatched junction bases numbered 3, after V lost 6 bases and J lost 3 bases. Germline V CDR1 and CDR2: MNHEY, SVGAGI. CDR3 nucleotide sequence: TGTGCCAGCAGACCGACAGGGGACACTGAAGCTTTCTTT. Its translation is CASRPTGDTEAFF.

The chain links TRBV7-8 to TRBJ1-4, with unresolved D. Per germline, CDR1 SGHVS and CDR2 FQNEAQ. The CDR3 consists of 12 residues. V lost 3 bases and J 8 bases, leaving 7 bases between the germline ends. The CDR3 loop reads CASSFNREKLFF. In DNA, the CDR3 is TGTGCCAGCAGCTTCAACCGGGAAAAACTGTTTTTT.